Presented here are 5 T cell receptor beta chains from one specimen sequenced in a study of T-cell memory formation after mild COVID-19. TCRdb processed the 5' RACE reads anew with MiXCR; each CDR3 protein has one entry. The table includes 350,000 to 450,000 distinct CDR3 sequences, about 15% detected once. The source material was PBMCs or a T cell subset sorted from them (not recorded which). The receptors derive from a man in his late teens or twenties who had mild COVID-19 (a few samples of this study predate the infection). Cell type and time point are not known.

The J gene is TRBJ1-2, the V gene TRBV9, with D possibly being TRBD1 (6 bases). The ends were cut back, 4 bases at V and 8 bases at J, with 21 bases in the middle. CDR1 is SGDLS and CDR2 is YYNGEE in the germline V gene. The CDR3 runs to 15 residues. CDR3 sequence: CASSPLVGNRVGYTF. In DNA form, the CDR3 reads TGTGCCAGCAGCCCCCTTGTCGGGAACAGGGTGGGCTACACCTTC.

The CDR3 region has the DNA TGTGCCAGTACCCTAGGGGTTTTCTCCTACAATGAGCAGTTCTTC. Its translation: CASTLGVFSYNEQFF. The chain is built from TRBV19 and TRBJ2-1, with D possibly TRBD1 on 5 matching bases. This CDR3 contains 15 residues. Deletions cut 7 bases from V and 0 bases from J, with 13 bases between. Germline V gene lookup returns CDR1 LNHDA and CDR2 SQIVND (reference sequence).

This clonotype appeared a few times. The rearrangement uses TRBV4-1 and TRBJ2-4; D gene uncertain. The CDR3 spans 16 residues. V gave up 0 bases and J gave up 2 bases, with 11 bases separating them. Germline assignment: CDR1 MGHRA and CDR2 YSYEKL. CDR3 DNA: TGCGCCAGCAGCCAAGATATCCGCGAACCCAAAAACATTCAGTACTTC. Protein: CASSQDIREPKNIQYF.

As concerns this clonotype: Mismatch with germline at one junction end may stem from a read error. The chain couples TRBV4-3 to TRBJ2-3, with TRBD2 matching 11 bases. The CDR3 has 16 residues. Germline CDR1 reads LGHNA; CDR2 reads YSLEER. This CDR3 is CASSQATSGGTDTQCF. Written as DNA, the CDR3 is TGCGCCAGCAGCCAAGCAACTAGCGGGGGAACAGATACGCAGTGTTTT.

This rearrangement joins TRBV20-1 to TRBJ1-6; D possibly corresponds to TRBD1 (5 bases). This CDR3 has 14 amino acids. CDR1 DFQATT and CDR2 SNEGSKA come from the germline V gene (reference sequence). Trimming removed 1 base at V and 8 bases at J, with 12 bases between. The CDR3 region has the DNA TGCAGTGCTAGAGTCGGTGGGGGTGATTCACCCCTCCACTTT. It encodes CSARVGGGDSPLHF.